The clone carrying this T cell receptor beta chain was seen only a few times. Its cognate antigen is unknown. The data stem from a study of T cell repertoires in cytomegalovirus infection. Whole-study findings and limits: CMV-specific TCR beta clonotypes restricted by HLA-C were the ones dominating the ex vivo response.

V lost 5 bases, J lost 9 bases, and 4 bases stayed unmatched. Per the germline V gene, CDR1 is LGHNA and CDR2 is YSLEER. The CDR3 spans 14 residues. TCRdb passed the reads through MiXCR, listing each CDR3 protein once. The sample lists 160,000 or so distinct CDR3 sequences, 23% occurring once. Sequenced: PBMCs. V is TRBV4-3 and J is TRBJ2-1, with 13 bases identical to TRBD2. This clonotype was obtained from a human donor in good health (CMV status not recorded). Some clones in this sample may be carry-over from other donors' samples. The CDR3 DNA reads TGCGCCAGCAGCAGGACTAGCGGGAGAGGTGAGCAGTTCTTC. Translating gives CASSRTSGRGEQFF.